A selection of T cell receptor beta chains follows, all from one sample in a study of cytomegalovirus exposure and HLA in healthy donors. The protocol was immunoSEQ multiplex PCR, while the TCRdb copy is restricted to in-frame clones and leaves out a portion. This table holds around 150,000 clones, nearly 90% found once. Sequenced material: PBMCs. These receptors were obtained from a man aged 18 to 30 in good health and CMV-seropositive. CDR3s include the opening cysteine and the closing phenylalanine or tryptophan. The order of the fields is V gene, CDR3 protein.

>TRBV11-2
CASSFLSSTTDTQYF
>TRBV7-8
CASSLNDGHIGPQHF
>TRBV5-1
CASSLSSGDEQYF
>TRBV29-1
CSVMTGLNEKLFF
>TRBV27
CASSNEGAAGYTF
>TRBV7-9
CASSLISGSRYEQYF
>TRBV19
CASKTGDRVEYGYTF
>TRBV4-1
CASSPNILRDRGQGYTF
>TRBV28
CASSFWFVTGVNQPQHF
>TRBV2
CASSEGPSGANVLTF
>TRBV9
CASSADGTGGYEQYF
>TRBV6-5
CASSYGWGDSTDTQYF
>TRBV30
CAWSVLSFKSGNQPQHF
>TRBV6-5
CASRSRYTEAFF
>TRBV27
CASRRTGSRGYTF
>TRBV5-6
CASSLKRRQGSDTQYF
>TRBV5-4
CASSLGLAGGQEQYF
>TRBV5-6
CASSLGILDRGNGYTF
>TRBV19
CASREGGKGGRTDTQYF
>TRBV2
CASSDGTPVYEQYF
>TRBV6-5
CASSLTGGRETQYF
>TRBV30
CAWSTTSFYEQFF
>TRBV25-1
CASSETSGSIYEQFF
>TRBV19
CASSIGELRSYNEQFF
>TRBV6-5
CASSYSRGTGGGYTF
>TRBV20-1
CSASTGSF
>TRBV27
CASSFAPSQGSNEKLFF
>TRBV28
CASSRTGVGGYTF
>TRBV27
CASSADPQGWNEQYF